This entry is about one T cell receptor beta chain. These data are taken from a study of blood T cell repertoires in COVID-19. CDR1 is LGHNT and CDR2 is FRNRAP in the germline V gene. This CDR3 has 16 residues. Trimming cost V 1 base and J 1 base, with 12 bases left between them. Clones were sequenced by immunoSEQ multiplex PCR, and TCRdb holds only the in-frame ones, with some missing. This sample carries fewer than 300,000 clones, less than 85% of them seen once, and the ten largest clones take about 2.5%. The TCR comes from a woman aged 70-85 years with active or convalescent COVID-19. Sequencing was done on a sample of peripheral blood. The chain joins TRBV12-5 to TRBJ2-3; no clear D. This chain's CDR3 is CASGLGLTLGTDTQYF. Here the CDR3 DNA reads TGTGCTAGTGGTTTGGGATTGACACTTGGCACAGATACGCAGTATTTT.